The clone carrying this T cell receptor beta chain was seen a handful of times. What it recognizes is unknown. This sample was included in a study of shared clonotypes between healthy human individuals. This table comes from immunoSEQ multiplex PCR, and its TCRdb copy is limited to in-frame clones, with some not included. The sample records 2,500,000 or so clones, around nine tenths being singletons. V lost 6 bases to trimming and J lost 8 bases, with 19 bases between them. The CDR3 is 14 residues long. From germline, CDR1 is SNHLY and CDR2 FYNNEI. Study-wide results and limits: A few donors had about 5% of their naive CD4 clonotypes in common. Generation probability values for non-shared clonotypes were lower than those for clonotypes shared by all four donors. Sequencing depth was predicted to influence how clonotypes are shared among donors.

This TCR came from a man aged 18 to 30 in good health. The chain uses TRBV2 and TRBJ1-2; no reliable D call. Material: naive CD4+ T cells sorted from blood. Specified subset: CD45RA+ positively selected. CDR3 nucleotides: TGTGCCAGCAGGGTTTCAGGAGTTGCGGGGGGCTACACCTTC. The encoded protein is CASRVSGVAGGYTF.